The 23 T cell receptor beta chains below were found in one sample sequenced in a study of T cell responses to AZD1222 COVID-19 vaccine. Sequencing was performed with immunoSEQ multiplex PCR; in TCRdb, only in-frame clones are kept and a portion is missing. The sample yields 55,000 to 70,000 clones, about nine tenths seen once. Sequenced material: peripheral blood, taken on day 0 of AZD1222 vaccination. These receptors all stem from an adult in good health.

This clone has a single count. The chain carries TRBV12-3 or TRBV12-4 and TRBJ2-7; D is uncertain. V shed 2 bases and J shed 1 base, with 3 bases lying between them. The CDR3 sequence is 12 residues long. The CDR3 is CASSLHSYEQYF. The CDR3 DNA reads TGTGCCAGCAGTTTACATTCCTACGAGCAGTACTTC.

The CDR3 region is CASSLQGDNYGYTF. For the CDR3, the DNA is TGTGCCAGCAGCTTACAGGGCGATAACTATGGCTACACCTTC. V usage is TRBV11-2 and J usage is TRBJ1-2; perhaps TRBD1 as D (5 bases). This CDR3 is 14 amino acids long. Germline V gene data show CDR1 as SGHAT and CDR2 as FQNNGV. Trimming took 2 bases from V and 1 from J, leaving 8 bases between them.

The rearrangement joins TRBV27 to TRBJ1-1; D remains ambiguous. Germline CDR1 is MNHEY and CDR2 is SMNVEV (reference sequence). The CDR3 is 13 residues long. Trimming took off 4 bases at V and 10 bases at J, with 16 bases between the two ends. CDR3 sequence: CASSSFIESTAFF. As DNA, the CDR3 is TGTGCCAGCAGTTCATTCATAGAGTCCACAGCTTTCTTT.

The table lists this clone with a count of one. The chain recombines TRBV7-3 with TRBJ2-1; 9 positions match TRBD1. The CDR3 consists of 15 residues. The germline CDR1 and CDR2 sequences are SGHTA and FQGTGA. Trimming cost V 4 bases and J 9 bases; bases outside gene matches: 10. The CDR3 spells CASSSGQGTSVEQFF. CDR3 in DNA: TGTGCCAGCAGCTCGGGACAGGGAACATCGGTTGAGCAGTTCTTC.

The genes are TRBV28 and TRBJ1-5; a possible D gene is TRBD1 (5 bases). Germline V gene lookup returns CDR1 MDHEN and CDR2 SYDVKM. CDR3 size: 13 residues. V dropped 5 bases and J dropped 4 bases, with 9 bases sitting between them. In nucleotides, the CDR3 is TGTGCCAGCAGTCCGGGGCGTAATCAGCCCCAGCATTTT. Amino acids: CASSPGRNQPQHF.

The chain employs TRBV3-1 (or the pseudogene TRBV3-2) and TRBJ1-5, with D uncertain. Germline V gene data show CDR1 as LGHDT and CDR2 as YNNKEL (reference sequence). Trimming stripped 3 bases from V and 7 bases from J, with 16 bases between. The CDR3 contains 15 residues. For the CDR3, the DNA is TGTGCCAGCAGCCATGGGCAGGCCAAGGACCAGCCCCAGCATTTT. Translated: CASSHGQAKDQPQHF.

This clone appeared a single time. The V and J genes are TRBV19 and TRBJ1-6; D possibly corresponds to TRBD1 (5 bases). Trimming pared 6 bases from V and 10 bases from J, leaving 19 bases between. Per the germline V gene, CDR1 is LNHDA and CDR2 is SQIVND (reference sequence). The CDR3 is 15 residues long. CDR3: CASRAGTALGSPLHF. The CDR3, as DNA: TGTGCCAGTAGGGCCGGGACGGCCCTAGGGTCACCCCTCCACTTT.

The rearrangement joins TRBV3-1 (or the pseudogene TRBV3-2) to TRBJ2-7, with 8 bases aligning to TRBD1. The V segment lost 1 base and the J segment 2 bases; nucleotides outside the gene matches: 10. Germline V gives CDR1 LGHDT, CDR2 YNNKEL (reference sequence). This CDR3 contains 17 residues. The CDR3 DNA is TGTGCCAGCAGCCAAGGGACAGGGCGAAACCGGGCCTACGAGCAGTACTTC. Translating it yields CASSQGTGRNRAYEQYF.

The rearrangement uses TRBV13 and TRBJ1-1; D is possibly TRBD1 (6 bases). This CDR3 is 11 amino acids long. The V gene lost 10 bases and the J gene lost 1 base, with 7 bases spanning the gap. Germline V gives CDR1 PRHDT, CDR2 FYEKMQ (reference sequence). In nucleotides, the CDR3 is TGTGCCAACAGGGAGAACACTGAAGCTTTCTTT. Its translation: CANRENTEAFF.

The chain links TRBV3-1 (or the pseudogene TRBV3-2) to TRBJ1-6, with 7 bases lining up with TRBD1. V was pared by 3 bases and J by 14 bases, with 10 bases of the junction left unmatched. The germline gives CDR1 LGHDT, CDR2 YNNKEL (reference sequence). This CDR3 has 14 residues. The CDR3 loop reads CASSHTSGGESLHF. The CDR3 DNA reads TGTGCCAGCAGCCATACCTCAGGGGGGGAGTCCCTCCACTTT.

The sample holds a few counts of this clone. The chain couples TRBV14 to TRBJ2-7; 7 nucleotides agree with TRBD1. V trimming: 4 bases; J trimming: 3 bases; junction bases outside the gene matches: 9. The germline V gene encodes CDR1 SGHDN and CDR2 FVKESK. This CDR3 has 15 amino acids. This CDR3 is CASSRYGQVFYEQYF. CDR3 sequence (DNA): TGTGCCAGCAGCCGTTACGGACAGGTATTCTACGAGCAGTACTTC.

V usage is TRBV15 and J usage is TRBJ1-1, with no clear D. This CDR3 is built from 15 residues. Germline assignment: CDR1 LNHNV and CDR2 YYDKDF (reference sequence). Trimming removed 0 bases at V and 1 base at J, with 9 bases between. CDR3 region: CATSREAGSNTEAFF. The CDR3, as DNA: TGTGCCACCAGCAGAGAAGCCGGGTCGAACACTGAAGCTTTCTTT.

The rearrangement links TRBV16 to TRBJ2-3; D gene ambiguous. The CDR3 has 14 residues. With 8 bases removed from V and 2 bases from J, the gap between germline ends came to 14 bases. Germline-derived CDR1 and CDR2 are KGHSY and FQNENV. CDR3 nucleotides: TGTGCCAGCGGCAGGATCACTATCACAGATACGCAGTATTTT. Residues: CASGRITITDTQYF. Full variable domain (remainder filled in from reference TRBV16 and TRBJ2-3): GEEVAQTPKHLVRGEGQKAKLYCAPIKGHSYVFWYQQVLKNEFKFLISFQNENVFDETGMPKERFSAKCLPNSPCSLEIQATKLEDSAVYFCASGRITITDTQYFGPGTRLTVL.

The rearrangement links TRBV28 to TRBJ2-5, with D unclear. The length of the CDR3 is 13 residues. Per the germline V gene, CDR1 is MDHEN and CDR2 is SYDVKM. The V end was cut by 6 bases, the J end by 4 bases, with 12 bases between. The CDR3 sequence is CASSLGHGETQYF. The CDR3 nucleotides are TGTGCCAGCAGCCTAGGGCATGGAGAGACCCAGTACTTC.

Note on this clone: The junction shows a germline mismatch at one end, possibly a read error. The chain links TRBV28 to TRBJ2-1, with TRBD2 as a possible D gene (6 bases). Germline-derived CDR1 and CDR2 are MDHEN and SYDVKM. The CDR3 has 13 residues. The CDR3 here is CASSHPREVNLIF. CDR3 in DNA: TGTGCCAGCAGTCACCCAAGGGAGGTTAACTTGATCTTC.

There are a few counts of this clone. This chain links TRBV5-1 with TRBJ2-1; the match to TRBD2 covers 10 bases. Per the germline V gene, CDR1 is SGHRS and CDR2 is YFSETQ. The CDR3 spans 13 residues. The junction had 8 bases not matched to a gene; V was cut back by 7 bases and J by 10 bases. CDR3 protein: CASAVLAGWEQFF. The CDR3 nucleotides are TGCGCCAGCGCTGTACTAGCGGGATGGGAGCAGTTCTTC.

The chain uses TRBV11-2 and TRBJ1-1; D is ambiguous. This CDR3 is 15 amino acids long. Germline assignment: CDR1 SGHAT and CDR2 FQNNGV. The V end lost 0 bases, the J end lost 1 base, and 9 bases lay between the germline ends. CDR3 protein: CASSLDFSPNTEAFF. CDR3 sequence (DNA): TGTGCCAGCAGCTTAGATTTCAGTCCGAACACTGAAGCTTTCTTT.

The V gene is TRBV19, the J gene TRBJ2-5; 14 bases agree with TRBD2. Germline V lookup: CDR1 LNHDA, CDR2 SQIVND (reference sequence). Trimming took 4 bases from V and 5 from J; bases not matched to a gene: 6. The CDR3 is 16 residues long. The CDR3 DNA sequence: TGTGCCAGTAGTAATACCGGGACTAGCGGGAGCGAGACCCAGTACTTC. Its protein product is CASSNTGTSGSETQYF. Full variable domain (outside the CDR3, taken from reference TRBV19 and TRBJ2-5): DGGITQSPKYLFRKEGQNVTLSCEQNLNHDAMYWYRQDPGQGLRLIYYSQIVNDFQKGDIAEGYSVSREKKESFPLTVTSAQKNPTAFYLCASSNTGTSGSETQYFGPGTRLLVL.

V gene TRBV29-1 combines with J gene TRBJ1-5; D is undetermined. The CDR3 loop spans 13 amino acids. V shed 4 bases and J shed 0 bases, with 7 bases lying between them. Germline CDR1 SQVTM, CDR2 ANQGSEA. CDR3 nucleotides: TGCAGCGTTGGGTCTGATAGCAATCAGCCCCAGCATTTT. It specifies CSVGSDSNQPQHF.

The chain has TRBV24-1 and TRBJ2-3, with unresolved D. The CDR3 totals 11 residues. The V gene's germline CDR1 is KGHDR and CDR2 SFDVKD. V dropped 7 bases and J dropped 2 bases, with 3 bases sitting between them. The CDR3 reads CATRPTDTQYF. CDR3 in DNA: TGTGCCACCAGGCCCACAGATACGCAGTATTTT.

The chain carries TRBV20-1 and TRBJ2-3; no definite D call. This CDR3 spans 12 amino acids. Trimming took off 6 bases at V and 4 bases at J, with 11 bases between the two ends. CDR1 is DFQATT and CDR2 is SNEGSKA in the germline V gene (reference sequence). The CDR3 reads CSASLVADTQYF. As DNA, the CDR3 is TGCAGTGCCAGTCTGGTGGCAGATACGCAGTATTTT.

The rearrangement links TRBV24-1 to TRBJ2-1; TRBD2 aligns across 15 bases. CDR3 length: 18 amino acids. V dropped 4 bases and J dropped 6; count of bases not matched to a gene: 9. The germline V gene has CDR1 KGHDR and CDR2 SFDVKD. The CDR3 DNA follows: TGTGCCACCAGTGACCCTGCCTTGGGACTAGCGGGAGGCAATGAGCAGTTCTTC. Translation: CATSDPALGLAGGNEQFF.

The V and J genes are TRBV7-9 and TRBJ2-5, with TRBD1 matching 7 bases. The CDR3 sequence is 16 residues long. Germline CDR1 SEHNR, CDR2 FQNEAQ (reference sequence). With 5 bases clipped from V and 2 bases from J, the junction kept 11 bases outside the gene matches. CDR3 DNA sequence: TGTGCCAGCAGCCCCCAAGGTAGGGACAGACAAGAGACCCAGTACTTC. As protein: CASSPQGRDRQETQYF.